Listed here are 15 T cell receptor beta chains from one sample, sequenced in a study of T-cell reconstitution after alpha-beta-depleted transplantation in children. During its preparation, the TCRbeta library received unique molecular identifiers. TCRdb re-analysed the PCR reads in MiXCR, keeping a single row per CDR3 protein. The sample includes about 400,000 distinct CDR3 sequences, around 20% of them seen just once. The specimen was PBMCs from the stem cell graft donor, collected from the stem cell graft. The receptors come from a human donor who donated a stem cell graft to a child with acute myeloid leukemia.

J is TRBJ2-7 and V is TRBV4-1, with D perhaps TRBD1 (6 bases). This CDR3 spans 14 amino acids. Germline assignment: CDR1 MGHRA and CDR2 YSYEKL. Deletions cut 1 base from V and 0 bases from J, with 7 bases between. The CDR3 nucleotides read TGCGCCAGCAGCCAAGCACAGGGCTCCTACGAGCAGTACTTC. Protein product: CASSQAQGSYEQYF.

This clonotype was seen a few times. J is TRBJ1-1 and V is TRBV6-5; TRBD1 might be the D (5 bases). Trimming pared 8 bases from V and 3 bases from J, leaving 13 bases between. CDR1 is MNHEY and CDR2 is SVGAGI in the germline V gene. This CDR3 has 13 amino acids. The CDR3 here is CASPRDGDTEAFF. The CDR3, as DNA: TGTGCCAGCCCCAGGGACGGGGACACTGAAGCTTTCTTT.

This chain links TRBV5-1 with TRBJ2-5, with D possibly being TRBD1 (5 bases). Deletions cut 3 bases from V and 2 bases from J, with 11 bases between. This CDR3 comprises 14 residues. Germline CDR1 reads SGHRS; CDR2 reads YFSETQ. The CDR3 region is CASSSQGFQETQYF. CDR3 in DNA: TGCGCCAGCAGCTCCCAGGGCTTTCAAGAGACCCAGTACTTC.

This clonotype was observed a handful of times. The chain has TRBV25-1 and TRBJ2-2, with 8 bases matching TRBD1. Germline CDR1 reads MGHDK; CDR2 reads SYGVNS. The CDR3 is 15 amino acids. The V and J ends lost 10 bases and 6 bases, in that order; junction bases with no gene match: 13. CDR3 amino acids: CATGLAGGASGELFF. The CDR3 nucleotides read TGTGCCACGGGGCTCGCAGGGGGCGCGTCCGGGGAGCTGTTTTTT.

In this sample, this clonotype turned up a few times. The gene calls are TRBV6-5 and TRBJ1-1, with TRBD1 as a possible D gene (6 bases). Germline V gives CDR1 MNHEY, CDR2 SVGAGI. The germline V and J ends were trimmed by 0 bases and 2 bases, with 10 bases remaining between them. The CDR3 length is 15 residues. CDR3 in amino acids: CASSYSRGANTEAFF. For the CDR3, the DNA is TGTGCCAGCAGTTACTCGAGGGGGGCTAACACTGAAGCTTTCTTT.

CDR3 in amino acids: CATSDQLDIAIFV. As DNA, the CDR3 is TGTGCCACCAGTGATCAACTGGACATAGCAATCTTCGTC. The rearrangement links TRBV24-1 to TRBJ2-7, with D perhaps matching TRBD1 (5 bases). Germline CDR1 is KGHDR and CDR2 is SFDVKD. The CDR3 is made up of 13 amino acids.

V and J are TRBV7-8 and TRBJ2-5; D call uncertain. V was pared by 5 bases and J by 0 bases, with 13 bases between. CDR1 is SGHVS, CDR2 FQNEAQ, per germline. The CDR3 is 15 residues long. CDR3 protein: CASSAQTTYQETQYF. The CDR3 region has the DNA TGTGCCAGCAGCGCCCAGACCACGTACCAAGAGACCCAGTACTTC.

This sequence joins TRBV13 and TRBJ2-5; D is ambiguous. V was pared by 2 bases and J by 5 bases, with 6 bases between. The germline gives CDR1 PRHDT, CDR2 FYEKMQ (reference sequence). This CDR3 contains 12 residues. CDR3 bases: TGTGCCAGCAGCTTAAAGGCGGAGACCCAGTACTTC. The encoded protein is CASSLKAETQYF.

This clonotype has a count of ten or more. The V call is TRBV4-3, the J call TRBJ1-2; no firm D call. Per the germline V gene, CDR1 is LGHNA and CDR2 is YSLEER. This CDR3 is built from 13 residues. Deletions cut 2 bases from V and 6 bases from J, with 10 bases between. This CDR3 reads CASSQNGRNGYTF. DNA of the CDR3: TGCGCCAGCAGCCAAAACGGGCGGAATGGCTACACCTTC.

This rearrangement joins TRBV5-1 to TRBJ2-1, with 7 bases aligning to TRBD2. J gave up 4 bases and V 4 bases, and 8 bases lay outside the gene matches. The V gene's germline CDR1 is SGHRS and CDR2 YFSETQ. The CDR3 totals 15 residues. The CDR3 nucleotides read TGCGCCAGCAGCATTAGCGGGCCGGGGTACAATGAGCAGTTCTTC. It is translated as CASSISGPGYNEQFF.

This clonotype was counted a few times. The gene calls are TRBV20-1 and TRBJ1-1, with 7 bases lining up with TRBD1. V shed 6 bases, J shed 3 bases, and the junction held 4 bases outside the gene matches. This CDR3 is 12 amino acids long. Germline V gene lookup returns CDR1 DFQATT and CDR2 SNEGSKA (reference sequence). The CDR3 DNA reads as TGCAGTGCGGGAGACAGGGACACTGAAGCTTTCTTT. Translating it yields CSAGDRDTEAFF.

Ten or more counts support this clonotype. This CDR3 is CASSSGEIVAKNIQYF. The CDR3 DNA is TGCGCCAGCAGCTCCGGTGAGATCGTGGCCAAAAACATTCAGTACTTC. J is TRBJ2-4 and V is TRBV5-1; D unclear. The V end was cut by 3 bases, the J end by 1 base, with 14 bases between. Germline assignment: CDR1 SGHRS and CDR2 YFSETQ. The CDR3 length is 16 residues.

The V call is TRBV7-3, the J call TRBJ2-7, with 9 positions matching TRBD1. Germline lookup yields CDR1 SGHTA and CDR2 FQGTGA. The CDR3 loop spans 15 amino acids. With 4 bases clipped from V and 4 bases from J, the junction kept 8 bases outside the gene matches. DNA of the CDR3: TGTGCCAGCAGCTCAAGACAGGGGGTAGCTTACGAGCAGTACTTC. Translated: CASSSRQGVAYEQYF.

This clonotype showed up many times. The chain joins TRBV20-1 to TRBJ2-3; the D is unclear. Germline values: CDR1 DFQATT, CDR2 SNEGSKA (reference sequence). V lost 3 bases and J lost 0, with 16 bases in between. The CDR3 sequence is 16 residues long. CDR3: CSARIKLAKSTDTQYF. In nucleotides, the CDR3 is TGCAGTGCTAGGATAAAACTGGCAAAAAGCACAGATACGCAGTATTTT.

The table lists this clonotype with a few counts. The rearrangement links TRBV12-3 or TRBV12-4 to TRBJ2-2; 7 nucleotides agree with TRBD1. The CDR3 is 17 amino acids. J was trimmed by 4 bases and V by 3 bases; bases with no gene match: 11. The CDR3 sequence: CASSFLRDSKPTGELFF. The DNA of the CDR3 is TGTGCCAGCAGTTTTCTTCGGGACAGCAAACCCACCGGGGAGCTGTTTTTT.